Listed below are T cell receptor beta chains from one sample, sequenced in a study of T-cell reconstitution after alpha-beta-depleted transplantation in children. TCRdb analysed the PCR reads with MiXCR anew, one entry per CDR3 protein. Of tens of thousands of distinct CDR3 sequences detected, about 5% appear once; the ten largest clones hold around 30%. The source material was PBMCs, mostly from graft donor cells, sampled 60 days after TCRalphabeta/CD19-depleted stem cell transplant. Every receptor here comes from a female patient between 2 and 15 years old who had a stem cell transplant for aplastic anemia, so the T cells may come from the graft donor. The CDR3 runs from the conserved cysteine through the conserved F or W. A D gene is named only where the DNA matches it firmly. Clone size appears in some rows only: once, few, many, or a class for an expanded clone.

d_call: .
v_call: TRBV15
clone_size: many
j_call: TRBJ1-3
cdr3_nt: TGTGCCACCAGTGAAGAGGCCATATATTTT
cdr3_aa: CATSEEAIYF

d_call: .
v_call: TRBV3-1
clone_size: many
j_call: TRBJ1-2
cdr3_nt: TGTGCCAGCAGCCAAGCAACAGTTGACCATGGCTACACCTTC
cdr3_aa: CASSQATVDHGYTF

d_call: TRBD1
v_call: TRBV20-1
clone_size: many
j_call: TRBJ2-4
cdr3_nt: TGCAGTGCTAGAGGTGGGACAGGGTTAGCCAAAAACATTCAGTACTTC
cdr3_aa: CSARGGTGLAKNIQYF

d_call: .
v_call: TRBV2
clone_size: few
j_call: TRBJ2-1
cdr3_nt: TGTGCCAGCAAGTATCGGGACTTAAACAATGAGCAGTTCTTC
cdr3_aa: CASKYRDLNNEQFF

d_call: .
v_call: TRBV20-1
clone_size: many
j_call: TRBJ2-1
cdr3_nt: TGCAGTGCTAGTCTCGGAGGCCCCTACAATGAGCAGTTCTTC
cdr3_aa: CSASLGGPYNEQFF

d_call: .
v_call: TRBV5-1
clone_size: many
j_call: TRBJ2-1
cdr3_nt: TGCGCCAGCAGCTTGTCTGTTAAAAATGAGCAGTTCTTC
cdr3_aa: CASSLSVKNEQFF

d_call: .
v_call: TRBV20-1
clone_size: many
j_call: TRBJ1-2
cdr3_nt: TGCAGTGCTAGTTACAGGGCGGGCTATGGCTACACCTTC
cdr3_aa: CSASYRAGYGYTF

d_call: .
v_call: TRBV5-1
clone_size: many
j_call: TRBJ2-3
cdr3_nt: TGCGCCAGCAGCTTAGGGGGACACAGCACAGATACGCAGTATTTT
cdr3_aa: CASSLGGHSTDTQYF

d_call: .
v_call: TRBV29-1
clone_size: many
j_call: TRBJ1-1
cdr3_nt: TGCAGCGTTGAAGTCAGTACGAACACTGAAGCTTTCTTT
cdr3_aa: CSVEVSTNTEAFF

d_call: TRBD1
v_call: TRBV29-1
clone_size: many
j_call: TRBJ1-3
cdr3_nt: TGCAGCGTCGGTGGGACAGTCGGGAACTCTGGAAACACCATATATTTT
cdr3_aa: CSVGGTVGNSGNTIYF

d_call: .
v_call: TRBV7-2
clone_size: many
j_call: TRBJ2-5
cdr3_nt: TGTGCCAGCAGCTTAGTTCGTGCACAAGAGACCCAGTACTTC
cdr3_aa: CASSLVRAQETQYF

d_call: .
v_call: TRBV5-5
clone_size: few
j_call: TRBJ2-7
cdr3_nt: TGTGCCAGCAGCCCCTTGGGTGAAGGGGTATACTCCTACGAGCAGTACTTC
cdr3_aa: CASSPLGEGVYSYEQYF

d_call: .
v_call: TRBV20-1
clone_size: .
j_call: TRBJ1-2
cdr3_nt: TGCAGTGCCAGGGGCTATGGCTACACCTTC
cdr3_aa: CSARGYGYTF

d_call: .
v_call: TRBV28
clone_size: many
j_call: TRBJ2-1
cdr3_nt: TGTGCCAGCAGGGAGATAGCTAATGAGCAGTTCTTC
cdr3_aa: CASREIANEQFF

d_call: .
v_call: TRBV7-9
clone_size: many
j_call: TRBJ1-3
cdr3_nt: TGTGCCAGCAGCCCCCGGGGGGCAAGAAACACCATATATTTT
cdr3_aa: CASSPRGARNTIYF

d_call: .
v_call: TRBV5-6
clone_size: many
j_call: TRBJ1-6
cdr3_nt: TGTGCCAGCAGCTTGGCTGGGGCTAATTCACCCCTCCACTTT
cdr3_aa: CASSLAGANSPLHF

d_call: .
v_call: TRBV7-8
clone_size: few
j_call: TRBJ2-2
cdr3_nt: TGTGCCAGCAGCCAACCTCAGGCGAACACCGGGGAGCTGTTTTTT
cdr3_aa: CASSQPQANTGELFF

d_call: .
v_call: TRBV18
clone_size: medium-sized
j_call: TRBJ2-5
cdr3_nt: TGTGCCAGCTCACCACCCCTTTCTGGGACCCAAGAGACCCAGTACTTC
cdr3_aa: CASSPPLSGTQETQYF

d_call: .
v_call: TRBV10-3
clone_size: many
j_call: TRBJ2-1
cdr3_nt: TGTGCCATCAGGAACGCAAGACCCCCCCCCTCCGGGCAGTTCTTC
cdr3_aa: CAIRNARPPPSGQFF

d_call: .
v_call: TRBV18
clone_size: few
j_call: TRBJ1-1
cdr3_nt: TGTGCCAGCTCTCCAACAGCGAACACTGAAGCTTTCTTT
cdr3_aa: CASSPTANTEAFF

d_call: TRBD2
v_call: TRBV5-6
clone_size: many
j_call: TRBJ2-5
cdr3_nt: TGTGCCAGCAGCCCCGGGACTAGCGGAGAGACCCAGTACTTC
cdr3_aa: CASSPGTSGETQYF

d_call: .
v_call: TRBV12-3/TRBV12-4
clone_size: many
j_call: TRBJ2-2
cdr3_nt: TGTGCCAGCAGTTTATCGAGCCTCCTAAACACCGGGGAGCTGTTTTTT
cdr3_aa: CASSLSSLLNTGELFF

d_call: .
v_call: TRBV4-2
clone_size: many
j_call: TRBJ1-1
cdr3_nt: TGTGCCAGCAGCCGATTTGGGGTGAACACTGAAGCTTTCTTT
cdr3_aa: CASSRFGVNTEAFF

d_call: TRBD1
v_call: TRBV10-3
clone_size: many
j_call: TRBJ1-1
cdr3_nt: TGTGCCATCAGCCGGGGACAGTTCGACACTGAAGCTTTCTTT
cdr3_aa: CAISRGQFDTEAFF

d_call: TRBD1
v_call: TRBV28
clone_size: .
j_call: TRBJ2-7
cdr3_nt: TGTGCCAGCAGTTTGGGCAAGGGACAGGGAAGGCACGAGCAGTACTTC
cdr3_aa: CASSLGKGQGRHEQYF

d_call: .
v_call: TRBV20-1
clone_size: many
j_call: TRBJ2-7
cdr3_nt: TGCAGTGCTAGAGATTATCGGCGGGCAGCCATGTACGAGCAGTACTTC
cdr3_aa: CSARDYRRAAMYEQYF